This T cell receptor beta chain derives from a study of regulatory T cells in long-lasting Graves disease. General study points: For persistent Graves' patients, TCR diversity was lower than for newly diagnosed ones.

This CDR3 comprises 15 residues. Germline CDR1 SNHLY, CDR2 FYNNEI. Deletions cut 6 bases from V and 4 bases from J, with 18 bases between. With iRepertoire HTBI primers and Arm-PCR of CDR3 regions, TCR beta libraries were built. TCRdb ran MiXCR on the multiplex PCR reads and lists one entry per CDR3 protein. The sample lists about 400,000 distinct CDR3 sequences, 15% to 20% occurring once. In this sample, this clonotype turned up many times. Its specificity is not known. The time point is: newly diagnosed GD, antithyroid drugs for less than 3 months. PBMCs were the source of the RNA used for TCR sequencing. This sample was also put to use in a study of T cells in Graves' hyperthyroidism and ophthalmopathy. Per that study: When the TCR CDR3 underwent first-round RT-PCR, the HTBI primer set was used. Most thyroid clonotypes expanded above 0.001 were also detected in blood.

This specimen consisted of peripheral blood mononuclear cells (PBMCs), obtained at new diagnosis, from a patient treated with antithyroid drugs. The source is a woman aged 18-35 years with Graves disease. This chain joins TRBV2 and TRBJ1-2; D is unresolved. CDR3 nucleotide sequence: TGTGCCAGCAGAGTCCGGGCCACATGGGGCTATGGCTACACCTTC. Translating it yields CASRVRATWGYGYTF.